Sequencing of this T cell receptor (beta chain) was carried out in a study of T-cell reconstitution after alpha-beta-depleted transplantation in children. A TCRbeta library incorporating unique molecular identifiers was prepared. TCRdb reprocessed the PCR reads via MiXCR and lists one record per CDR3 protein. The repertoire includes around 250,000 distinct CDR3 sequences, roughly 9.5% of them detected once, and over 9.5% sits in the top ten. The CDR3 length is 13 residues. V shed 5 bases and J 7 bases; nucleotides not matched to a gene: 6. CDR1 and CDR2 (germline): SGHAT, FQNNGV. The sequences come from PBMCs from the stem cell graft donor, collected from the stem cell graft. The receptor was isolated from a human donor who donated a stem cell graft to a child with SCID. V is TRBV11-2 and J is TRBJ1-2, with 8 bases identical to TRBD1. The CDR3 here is CASSPPDRVGYTF. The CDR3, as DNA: TGTGCCAGCAGCCCCCCGGACAGGGTTGGCTACACCTTC. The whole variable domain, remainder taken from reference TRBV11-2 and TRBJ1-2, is EAGVAQSPRYKIIEKRQSVAFWCNPISGHATLYWYQQILGQGPKLLIQFQNNGVVDDSQLPKDRFSAERLKGVDSTLKIQPAKLEDSAVYLCASSPPDRVGYTFGSGTRLTVV.